These T cell receptor beta chains were read from a single sample in a study of blood T cell repertoires in COVID-19. The repertoire was sequenced with immunoSEQ multiplex PCR; TCRdb's copy has only in-frame clones and lacks some. The data contain 250,000 to 400,000 clones, about nine tenths of them singletons. What was sequenced was PBMCs or T cells enriched from blood (not recorded which). Receptors originate from a man between 60 and 75 years old who had recovered from COVID-19. The CDR3 runs from the conserved cysteine through the conserved F or W. D genes are given only for firm matches. A row's size may be missing; if present it is once, few, many or a size class.

CDR3 length | clone size | J gene | V gene | D gene | CDR3 protein | CDR3 DNA
17 | few | TRBJ1-4 | TRBV24-1 | TRBD1 | CATSDPLNTGEEEKLFF | TGTGCCACCAGTGATCCTCTTAATACAGGGGAGGAAGAAAAACTGTTTTTT
14 | NA | TRBJ2-5 | TRBV7-2 | TRBD2 | CASSSSGRQETQYF | TGTGCCAGCAGCAGTAGCGGGAGACAAGAGACCCAGTACTTC
16 | NA | TRBJ2-3 | TRBV9 | NA | CASSGGDLPSTDTQYF | TGTGCCAGCAGCGGCGGGGACCTCCCTAGCACAGATACGCAGTATTTT
13 | NA | TRBJ1-1 | TRBV2 | TRBD1 | CASSEQGASEAFF | TGTGCCAGCAGTGAACAGGGGGCTTCTGAAGCTTTCTTT
14 | NA | TRBJ2-7 | TRBV10-1 | NA | CATSPIDSTYEQYF | TGCGCCACGTCCCCCATAGACAGTACCTACGAGCAGTACTTC
14 | NA | TRBJ1-2 | TRBV5-4 | TRBD1 | CASSPGGQEYGYTF | TGTGCCAGCAGCCCGGGGGGACAGGAGTATGGCTACACCTTC
14 | NA | TRBJ1-5 | TRBV6-2/TRBV6-3 | TRBD1 | CASSSTGTRGPQHF | TGTGCCAGCAGTTCGACAGGGACTCGCGGGCCCCAGCATTTT
15 | NA | TRBJ2-3 | TRBV2 | TRBD2 | CASSGLAGGGDTQYF | TGTGCCAGCAGTGGACTAGCGGGAGGAGGGGATACGCAGTATTTT
12 | NA | TRBJ2-1 | TRBV7-6 | NA | CASSHPPGLTFF | TGTGCCAGCAGCCATCCTCCGGGACTTACTTTCTTC
15 | few | TRBJ1-2 | TRBV7-8 | NA | CASSLVQGLNYGYTF | TGTGCCAGCAGCTTAGTGCAGGGCCTTAACTATGGCTACACCTTC
12 | NA | TRBJ2-3 | TRBV11-3 | NA | CASSPRGDTQYF | TGTGCCAGCAGCCCCCGGGGGGATACGCAGTATTTT
14 | NA | TRBJ2-2 | TRBV3-1/TRBV3-2 | NA | CASSLREETGELFF | TGTGCCAGCAGCCTAAGGGAGGAGACCGGGGAGCTGTTTTTT
16 | once | TRBJ1-6 | TRBV6-1 | NA | CASSAPAGPSHSPLHF | TGTGCCAGCAGTGCTCCAGCGGGACCCTCACATTCACCCCTCCACTTT
15 | NA | TRBJ2-3 | TRBV10-2 | TRBD2 | CASSESGREGDTQYF | TGCGCCAGCAGTGAGTCGGGTCGGGAGGGAGATACGCAGTATTTT
15 | NA | TRBJ1-5 | TRBV24-1 | NA | CATSDRGGANQPQHF | TGTGCCACCAGTGACCGAGGGGGAGCTAATCAGCCCCAGCATTTT
15 | NA | TRBJ1-3 | TRBV28 | NA | CASSFQANSGNTIYF | TGTGCCAGCAGTTTCCAGGCCAACTCTGGAAACACCATATATTTT
14 | NA | TRBJ2-3 | TRBV19 | NA | CASRLGGSTDTQYF | TGTGCCAGCCGATTAGGGGGAAGCACAGATACGCAGTATTTT
19 | NA | TRBJ1-5 | TRBV19 | TRBD1 | CASSTRLILNRGSNQPQHF | TGTGCCAGTAGTACGAGACTTATACTTAACAGGGGTAGCAATCAGCCCCAGCATTTT
14 | NA | TRBJ2-5 | TRBV7-9 | NA | CASSLGADQETQYF | TGTGCCAGCAGCTTAGGGGCAGACCAAGAGACCCAGTACTTC
14 | NA | TRBJ1-5 | TRBV7-2 | NA | CASGFGGGGQPQHF | TGTGCCAGCGGTTTTGGAGGGGGGGGTCAGCCCCAGCATTTT
14 | NA | TRBJ1-5 | TRBV5-4 | NA | CASSLAGGNQPQHF | TGTGCCAGCAGCCTGGCGGGGGGCAATCAGCCCCAGCATTTT
14 | NA | TRBJ2-7 | TRBV4-2 | TRBD2 | CASSQGPSGREQYF | TGTGCCAGCAGCCAAGGGCCTAGCGGCCGGGAGCAGTACTTC
15 | NA | TRBJ2-3 | TRBV24-1 | NA | CATSDSRFGTDTQYF | TGTGCCACCAGTGATTCGAGGTTTGGCACAGATACGCAGTATTTT
13 | NA | TRBJ2-1 | TRBV9 | TRBD2 | CASNTAGGREQFF | TGTGCCAGCAACACAGCGGGAGGGCGTGAGCAGTTCTTC
13 | NA | TRBJ2-6 | TRBV19 | NA | CASTIPGANVLTF | TGTGCCAGTACCATCCCTGGGGCCAACGTCCTGACTTTC
16 | NA | TRBJ2-1 | TRBV11-2 | NA | CASSPTRGNVYNEQFF | TGTGCCAGCAGCCCTACCCGCGGGAACGTCTACAATGAGCAGTTCTTC
16 | NA | TRBJ2-2 | TRBV18 | NA | CASSPSRQLNTGELFF | TGTGCCAGCTCACCATCGAGACAGCTTAACACCGGGGAGCTGTTTTTT
13 | few | TRBJ1-1 | TRBV7-8 | TRBD1 | CASTGTANTEAFF | TGTGCCAGCACCGGGACAGCGAACACTGAAGCTTTCTTT
15 | NA | TRBJ2-3 | TRBV7-9 | NA | CASSLGTVSTDTQYF | TGTGCCAGCAGCTTAGGTACAGTTAGCACAGATACGCAGTATTTT
14 | NA | TRBJ1-5 | TRBV6-5 | NA | CASSKRTSGQPQHF | TGTGCCAGCAGTAAACGGACAAGTGGGCAGCCCCAGCATTTT
15 | NA | TRBJ1-5 | TRBV24-1 | NA | CATLGGFYSNQPQHF | TGTGCCACCTTAGGGGGATTTTATAGCAATCAGCCCCAGCATTTT
15 | NA | TRBJ2-7 | TRBV28 | TRBD2 | CASRGLADASYEQYF | TGTGCCAGCAGAGGACTAGCCGACGCCTCCTACGAGCAGTACTTC
16 | NA | TRBJ2-1 | TRBV6-2/TRBV6-3 | TRBD1 | CASSRVTGTGDNEQFF | TGTGCCAGCAGTCGAGTAACCGGGACAGGGGACAATGAGCAGTTCTTC
14 | NA | TRBJ2-6 | TRBV3-1/TRBV3-2 | TRBD1 | CASSDRAGANVLTF | TGTGCCAGCAGCGACAGGGCTGGGGCCAACGTCCTGACTTTC
13 | NA | TRBJ1-2 | TRBV27 | NA | CASSPTGIYGYTF | TGTGCCAGCAGCCCCACAGGGATCTATGGCTACACCTTC
13 | NA | TRBJ1-1 | TRBV7-3 | NA | CASSVSGNTEAFF | TGTGCCAGCAGCGTATCAGGGAACACTGAAGCTTTCTTT
14 | NA | TRBJ1-6 | TRBV9 | NA | CASSVLSGDSPLHF | TGTGCCAGCAGCGTACTTTCGGGGGATTCACCCCTCCACTTT
15 | once | TRBJ2-1 | TRBV2 | TRBD2 | CASSASGGSAHEQFF | TGTGCCAGCAGTGCAAGTGGCGGGAGTGCCCATGAGCAGTTCTTC
16 | NA | TRBJ1-5 | TRBV19 | TRBD1 | CASSAGTGYSNQPQHF | TGTGCCAGTAGTGCAGGGACAGGCTATAGCAATCAGCCCCAGCATTTT
15 | NA | TRBJ2-7 | TRBV10-3 | NA | CAISDSGGSTYEQYF | TGTGCCATCAGTGATTCAGGGGGGTCAACCTACGAGCAGTACTTC
16 | NA | TRBJ1-1 | TRBV5-1 | TRBD1 | CASSLGGQAQHTEAFF | TGCGCCAGCAGCTTGGGAGGACAGGCCCAACACACTGAAGCTTTCTTT
12 | NA | TRBJ2-5 | TRBV12-3/TRBV12-4 | NA | CASSLRSETQYF | TGTGCCAGCAGTTTGCGTAGCGAGACCCAGTACTTC
15 | NA | TRBJ1-2 | TRBV4-1 | TRBD1 | CASSQGQGMNYGYTF | TGCGCCAGCAGCCAAGGACAGGGAATGAACTATGGCTACACCTTC
16 | NA | TRBJ2-2 | TRBV11-3 | NA | CASSPRSTRNTGELFF | TGTGCCAGCAGCCCCCGTAGCACACGGAACACCGGGGAGCTGTTTTTT
15 | NA | TRBJ1-1 | TRBV7-3 | NA | CASSLMSPTDTEAFF | TGTGCCAGCAGCTTAATGTCCCCGACAGACACTGAAGCTTTCTTT
15 | NA | TRBJ2-1 | TRBV7-3 | TRBD2 | CASSVAGGPIYEQFF | TGTGCCAGCAGCGTAGCGGGAGGGCCCATCTATGAGCAGTTCTTC
15 | once | TRBJ2-2 | TRBV9 | TRBD1 | CASNLDRGRGGELFF | TGTGCCAGCAACCTGGACAGGGGGCGGGGCGGGGAGCTGTTTTTT
13 | NA | TRBJ2-1 | TRBV5-5 | TRBD1 | CASSQTGHNEQFF | TGTGCCAGCAGTCAGACAGGGCACAATGAGCAGTTCTTC
18 | NA | TRBJ1-4 | TRBV5-1 | NA | CASSLGESTRATNEKLFF | TGCGCCAGCAGCTTGGGGGAGAGTACGCGGGCAACTAATGAAAAACTGTTTTTT